These T cell receptor beta chains were read from a single sample in a study of blood T cell repertoires in COVID-19. Assay: immunoSEQ multiplex PCR; the TCRdb copy retains only in-frame clones and omits some. The table lists 250,000 to 350,000 clones, roughly 90% of them singletons. The sequencing sample was made of peripheral blood. The receptors here all came from a woman in her sixties or seventies with acute or convalescent COVID-19. Each CDR3 is given with its conserved first and last residue. A D gene is named only where the DNA matches it firmly. Clone size is stated in some rows and not others, as once, few, many or a class when expanded.

V gene: TRBV14
D gene: TRBD1
J gene: TRBJ1-1
clone size: once
CDR3 protein: CASKRQGYTEAFF
CDR3 DNA: TGTGCCAGCAAGAGACAGGGGTACACTGAAGCTTTCTTT

V gene: TRBV9
D gene: -
J gene: TRBJ1-4
clone size: -
CDR3 protein: CASSVGPEREKLFF
CDR3 DNA: TGTGCCAGCAGCGTAGGACCCGAGCGTGAAAAACTGTTTTTT

V gene: TRBV7-3
D gene: TRBD1
J gene: TRBJ2-1
clone size: -
CDR3 protein: CASSLGQGARNEQFF
CDR3 DNA: TGTGCCAGCAGCCTGGGACAGGGGGCCCGCAATGAGCAGTTCTTC

V gene: TRBV5-1
D gene: -
J gene: TRBJ1-1
clone size: -
CDR3 protein: CASSPLWAGSNTEAFF
CDR3 DNA: TGCGCCAGCAGCCCGCTCTGGGCAGGATCGAACACTGAAGCTTTCTTT

V gene: TRBV4-1
D gene: -
J gene: TRBJ2-3
clone size: -
CDR3 protein: CASSQDLASPSDTQYF
CDR3 DNA: TGCGCCAGCAGCCAAGATCTAGCTAGTCCCTCAGATACGCAGTATTTT

V gene: TRBV3-1/TRBV3-2
D gene: -
J gene: TRBJ2-7
clone size: -
CDR3 protein: CASSQGRTYEQYF
CDR3 DNA: TGTGCCAGCAGCCAAGGCAGGACCTACGAGCAGTACTTC

V gene: TRBV24-1
D gene: -
J gene: TRBJ1-2
clone size: -
CDR3 protein: CATSDGQGLNYGYTF
CDR3 DNA: TGTGCCACCAGTGATGGGCAGGGCCTTAACTATGGCTACACCTTC

V gene: TRBV19
D gene: TRBD1
J gene: TRBJ1-4
clone size: -
CDR3 protein: CAILKLGRGDEKLFF
CDR3 DNA: TGTGCCATCCTGAAGTTAGGCAGGGGGGATGAAAAACTGTTTTTT

V gene: TRBV6-2/TRBV6-3
D gene: TRBD1
J gene: TRBJ1-5
clone size: -
CDR3 protein: CASSLGTGILGNQPQHF
CDR3 DNA: TGTGCCAGCAGTTTAGGGACAGGGATTTTGGGCAATCAGCCCCAGCATTTT

V gene: TRBV6-6
D gene: TRBD1
J gene: TRBJ2-7
clone size: -
CDR3 protein: CASSYSGTGFPEQYF
CDR3 DNA: TGTGCCAGCAGTTACTCCGGGACAGGGTTCCCCGAGCAGTACTTC

V gene: TRBV7-2
D gene: TRBD1
J gene: TRBJ1-2
clone size: -
CDR3 protein: CANPAGGKDGYTF
CDR3 DNA: TGTGCCAACCCCGCAGGGGGCAAAGATGGCTACACCTTC

V gene: TRBV2
D gene: -
J gene: TRBJ2-3
clone size: -
CDR3 protein: CASFRGGDTQYF
CDR3 DNA: TGTGCCAGCTTCAGGGGTGGGGATACGCAGTATTTT

V gene: TRBV7-7
D gene: -
J gene: TRBJ2-1
clone size: -
CDR3 protein: CASSTGLGARPYNEQFF
CDR3 DNA: TGTGCTAGCAGCACTGGTTTGGGGGCTAGGCCCTACAATGAGCAGTTCTTC

V gene: TRBV19
D gene: -
J gene: TRBJ2-7
clone size: -
CDR3 protein: CASSSSPGSYEQYF
CDR3 DNA: TGTGCCAGTAGTTCTAGCCCGGGATCCTACGAGCAGTACTTC

V gene: TRBV9
D gene: TRBD1
J gene: TRBJ1-2
clone size: -
CDR3 protein: CASRGQGFNYGYTF
CDR3 DNA: TGTGCCAGCAGGGGACAGGGCTTTAACTATGGCTACACCTTC

V gene: TRBV5-4
D gene: TRBD2
J gene: TRBJ2-5
clone size: -
CDR3 protein: CASSSTGTSGGRGTQYF
CDR3 DNA: TGTGCCAGCAGCTCCACTGGGACTAGCGGGGGGCGAGGGACCCAGTACTTC

V gene: TRBV4-1
D gene: -
J gene: TRBJ2-6
clone size: -
CDR3 protein: CASSQEERRLLSGANVLTF
CDR3 DNA: TGCGCCAGCAGCCAAGAGGAACGGAGACTCCTCTCTGGGGCCAACGTCCTGACTTTC

V gene: TRBV7-9
D gene: -
J gene: TRBJ1-2
clone size: -
CDR3 protein: CASSLAALYGYTF
CDR3 DNA: TGTGCCAGCAGCTTAGCAGCGCTGTATGGCTACACCTTC

V gene: TRBV5-4
D gene: TRBD1
J gene: TRBJ1-2
clone size: -
CDR3 protein: CASSPGQKANYGYTF
CDR3 DNA: TGTGCCAGCAGCCCGGGACAGAAGGCTAACTATGGCTACACCTTC

V gene: TRBV4-3
D gene: TRBD1
J gene: TRBJ2-6
clone size: -
CDR3 protein: CASSQDGTGYSGANVLTF
CDR3 DNA: TGCGCCAGCAGCCAAGACGGGACAGGGTACTCTGGGGCCAACGTCCTGACTTTC

V gene: TRBV9
D gene: -
J gene: TRBJ2-5
clone size: -
CDR3 protein: CASSVQGRETQYF
CDR3 DNA: TGTGCCAGCAGCGTACAGGGTCGGGAGACCCAGTACTTC

V gene: TRBV27
D gene: -
J gene: TRBJ1-2
clone size: once
CDR3 protein: CASMGGSNYGYTF
CDR3 DNA: TGTGCCAGCATGGGGGGGTCTAACTATGGCTACACCTTC

V gene: TRBV12-3/TRBV12-4
D gene: -
J gene: TRBJ1-2
clone size: -
CDR3 protein: CASTRNNYGYTF
CDR3 DNA: TGTGCCAGCACGCGGAATAACTATGGCTACACCTTC

V gene: TRBV5-4
D gene: TRBD1
J gene: TRBJ1-1
clone size: -
CDR3 protein: CASSLGDRGLGTEAFF
CDR3 DNA: TGTGCCAGCAGCCTAGGGGACAGGGGGCTTGGTACTGAAGCTTTCTTT

V gene: TRBV3-1/TRBV3-2
D gene: TRBD1
J gene: TRBJ2-5
clone size: once
CDR3 protein: CASSMGQNRETQYF
CDR3 DNA: TGTGCCAGCAGTATGGGACAGAATAGGGAGACCCAGTACTTC

V gene: TRBV6-5
D gene: -
J gene: TRBJ2-7
clone size: -
CDR3 protein: CASSPDSSYEQYF
CDR3 DNA: TGTGCCAGCAGTCCTGACAGCTCCTACGAGCAGTACTTC

V gene: TRBV7-3
D gene: TRBD1
J gene: TRBJ2-7
clone size: -
CDR3 protein: CASSGGQGAREQYF
CDR3 DNA: TGTGCCAGCAGCGGTGGGCAGGGGGCGCGGGAGCAGTACTTC

V gene: TRBV5-1
D gene: TRBD1
J gene: TRBJ2-7
clone size: -
CDR3 protein: CASSSPGTGTYEQYF
CDR3 DNA: TGCGCCAGCAGCTCTCCCGGGACAGGGACCTACGAGCAGTACTTC

V gene: TRBV30
D gene: TRBD1
J gene: TRBJ2-3
clone size: -
CDR3 protein: CAWSAGTGYTDTQYF
CDR3 DNA: TGTGCCTGGAGTGCCGGGACAGGGTACACAGATACGCAGTATTTT

V gene: TRBV7-2
D gene: TRBD1
J gene: TRBJ2-7
clone size: -
CDR3 protein: CASSTRDRGQNEQYF
CDR3 DNA: TGTGCCAGCAGCACCCGGGACAGGGGGCAGAACGAGCAGTACTTC

V gene: TRBV7-2
D gene: -
J gene: TRBJ1-2
clone size: -
CDR3 protein: CASSLQVNTDGYTF
CDR3 DNA: TGTGCCAGCAGCTTACAGGTGAATACGGATGGCTACACCTTC

V gene: TRBV28
D gene: -
J gene: TRBJ1-6
clone size: -
CDR3 protein: CASSILVGSSYNSPLHF
CDR3 DNA: TGTGCCAGCAGTATACTCGTGGGCAGCTCCTATAATTCACCCCTCCACTTT

V gene: TRBV5-1
D gene: -
J gene: TRBJ1-1
clone size: -
CDR3 protein: CASSPTGNTEAFF
CDR3 DNA: TGCGCCAGCAGCCCGACAGGGAACACTGAAGCTTTCTTT

V gene: TRBV2
D gene: TRBD1
J gene: TRBJ1-1
clone size: -
CDR3 protein: CASSEPAGGEAFF
CDR3 DNA: TGTGCCAGCAGCGAGCCTGCAGGGGGCGAAGCTTTCTTT

V gene: TRBV6-6
D gene: TRBD2
J gene: TRBJ2-3
clone size: -
CDR3 protein: CASSRGLAESDTQYF
CDR3 DNA: TGTGCCAGCAGCCGGGGACTAGCGGAATCAGATACGCAGTATTTT

V gene: TRBV6-6
D gene: TRBD2
J gene: TRBJ2-1
clone size: -
CDR3 protein: CASSEPGLASVEQFF
CDR3 DNA: TGTGCCAGCAGTGAGCCGGGACTAGCGTCCGTGGAGCAGTTCTTC

V gene: TRBV19
D gene: -
J gene: TRBJ1-4
clone size: -
CDR3 protein: CASSQGAGELFF
CDR3 DNA: TGTGCCAGTAGCCAAGGGGCAGGGGAACTGTTTTTT

V gene: TRBV4-1
D gene: -
J gene: TRBJ1-4
clone size: -
CDR3 protein: CASSLSRGGVSLNEKLFF
CDR3 DNA: TGCGCCAGCAGCCTATCTCGGGGAGGGGTTAGTCTCAATGAAAAACTGTTTTTT

V gene: TRBV4-2
D gene: TRBD1
J gene: TRBJ2-7
clone size: -
CDR3 protein: CASSQVQGAYEQYF
CDR3 DNA: TGTGCCAGCAGCCAAGTACAGGGGGCCTACGAGCAGTACTTC

V gene: TRBV4-1
D gene: -
J gene: TRBJ1-6
clone size: -
CDR3 protein: CASSQDKAGDSPLHF
CDR3 DNA: TGCGCCAGCAGCCAAGATAAGGCAGGGGATTCACCCCTCCACTTT

V gene: TRBV27
D gene: -
J gene: TRBJ1-1
clone size: -
CDR3 protein: CASSLSGRASTEAFF
CDR3 DNA: TGTGCCAGCAGTTTATCGGGCAGGGCTTCCACTGAAGCTTTCTTT

V gene: TRBV7-2
D gene: TRBD2
J gene: TRBJ2-1
clone size: few
CDR3 protein: CASSSPAGRALNEQFF
CDR3 DNA: TGTGCCAGCAGCTCCCCAGCCGGGAGGGCCCTCAATGAGCAGTTCTTC

V gene: TRBV5-8
D gene: TRBD2
J gene: TRBJ2-3
clone size: -
CDR3 protein: CASSLRLAGADTQYF
CDR3 DNA: TGTGCCAGCAGCTTGCGGCTAGCGGGAGCCGATACGCAGTATTTT

V gene: TRBV7-2
D gene: -
J gene: TRBJ2-7
clone size: -
CDR3 protein: CASSPGTREEQYF
CDR3 DNA: TGTGCCAGCAGCCCAGGGACACGAGAGGAGCAGTACTTC

V gene: TRBV11-2
D gene: -
J gene: TRBJ2-1
clone size: -
CDR3 protein: CASSLPSSYNEQFF
CDR3 DNA: TGTGCCAGCAGCCTCCCGAGCTCCTACAATGAGCAGTTCTTC

V gene: TRBV4-1
D gene: -
J gene: TRBJ1-1
clone size: -
CDR3 protein: CASRLADMNTEAFF
CDR3 DNA: TGCGCCAGCAGGCTCGCGGACATGAACACTGAAGCTTTCTTT

V gene: TRBV19
D gene: TRBD1
J gene: TRBJ1-2
clone size: -
CDR3 protein: CASSSGQGVSYGYTF
CDR3 DNA: TGTGCCAGTAGTTCGGGACAGGGAGTGTCCTATGGCTACACCTTC

V gene: TRBV10-3
D gene: -
J gene: TRBJ2-2
clone size: -
CDR3 protein: CAISKGQNTGELFF
CDR3 DNA: TGTGCCATCAGTAAAGGACAGAACACCGGGGAGCTGTTTTTT